One T cell receptor beta chain is described in this entry. What it recognizes is unknown. With V trimmed by 10 bases and J by 6 bases, 6 bases remained unmatched. The germline gives CDR1 SGHAT, CDR2 FQDESV (reference sequence). CDR3 length: 14 residues. Assay used: immunoSEQ multiplex PCR; TCRdb lists only in-frame clones, some missing. Among about 140,000 clones listed, under 90% were seen once. The sample is drawn from a study of T cell responses to AZD1222 COVID-19 vaccine. Overall study results and limits: White British people made up most donors, females outnumbered males, and clonal diversity was possibly underestimated.

The V gene is TRBV11-1, the J gene TRBJ2-2; 12 bases agree with TRBD1. This material consisted of peripheral blood, taken 28 days after the second AZD1222 dose. This TCR was recovered from an adult who received the AZD1222 COVID-19 vaccine. CDR3 sequence (DNA): TGTGCCACCAGGGGACAGGGGGCCCCCGGGGAGCTGTTTTTT. Translated: CATRGQGAPGELFF.